Listed below are T cell receptor beta chains from one sample, sequenced in a study of PD-L1 blockade in urothelial cancer. Sequencing used immunoSEQ multiplex PCR; TCRdb keeps in-frame clones, though not all of them. The sample records 50,000 to 55,000 clones, 88% being singletons. The specimen was PBMCs, collected around atezolizumab (anti-PD-L1) treatment. These TCRs come from a man aged 60 to 69 with urothelial cancer. The CDR3 runs from the conserved cysteine through the conserved F or W. Fields, in order: clone size, V gene, J gene, D gene, CDR3 DNA, CDR3 protein. A D gene is named only where the DNA matches it firmly. Clone size is stated in some rows and not others, as once, few, many or a class when expanded.

clone_size: .
v_call: TRBV7-7
j_call: TRBJ2-1
d_call: TRBD2
cdr3_nt: TGTGCCAGCAGCTCCTTAGCGGGGGGGATACATGAGCAGTTCTTC
cdr3_aa: CASSSLAGGIHEQFF

clone_size: .
v_call: TRBV30
j_call: TRBJ1-2
d_call: TRBD1
cdr3_nt: TGTGCCTGGAACAGGGACAGGCCCTATGGCTACACCTTC
cdr3_aa: CAWNRDRPYGYTF

clone_size: .
v_call: TRBV6-5
j_call: TRBJ2-5
d_call: .
cdr3_nt: TGTGCCAGCAGTTACAGCCCAGGGGAGGAGACCCAGTACTTC
cdr3_aa: CASSYSPGEETQYF

clone_size: once
v_call: TRBV7-9
j_call: TRBJ2-6
d_call: TRBD1
cdr3_nt: TGTGCCAGCAGCTCTCTTCGACAGGGTGGGGCCAACGTCCTGACTTTC
cdr3_aa: CASSSLRQGGANVLTF

clone_size: .
v_call: TRBV5-1
j_call: TRBJ1-2
d_call: .
cdr3_nt: TGCGCCAGCAGCTGGGGGGTCCAAAGCTATGGCTACACCTTC
cdr3_aa: CASSWGVQSYGYTF

clone_size: .
v_call: TRBV25-1
j_call: TRBJ2-7
d_call: .
cdr3_nt: TGTGCCAGCAGTGGGACAGTCTACGAGCAGTACTTC
cdr3_aa: CASSGTVYEQYF

clone_size: once
v_call: TRBV19
j_call: TRBJ2-4
d_call: TRBD2
cdr3_nt: TGTGCCAGTAGTAGCGCCCCTCCGGGACTAGCGGACCTAGCCAAAAACATTCAGTACTTC
cdr3_aa: CASSSAPPGLADLAKNIQYF

clone_size: .
v_call: TRBV9
j_call: TRBJ2-1
d_call: TRBD2
cdr3_nt: TGTGCCAGCAGCGTAGCTACAGACGGCGGCGGGAGAGAGCAGTTCTTC
cdr3_aa: CASSVATDGGGREQFF

clone_size: .
v_call: TRBV18
j_call: TRBJ2-7
d_call: .
cdr3_nt: TGTGCCAGCTCACCGCCGTCCTACTACGAGCAGTACTTC
cdr3_aa: CASSPPSYYEQYF

clone_size: .
v_call: TRBV10-2
j_call: TRBJ2-2
d_call: TRBD2
cdr3_nt: TGCGCCAGCACCGAGGGACTAGCGGGGGGGCTCGGGGAGCTGTTTTTT
cdr3_aa: CASTEGLAGGLGELFF

clone_size: .
v_call: TRBV23-1
j_call: TRBJ1-5
d_call: .
cdr3_nt: TGCGCCAGCACGACCCGCGAGAGGCGCAATCAGCCCCAGCATTTT
cdr3_aa: CASTTRERRNQPQHF

clone_size: .
v_call: TRBV27
j_call: TRBJ2-3
d_call: TRBD2
cdr3_nt: TGTGCCAGCAGTCGGCTGGCACTAGCGGGGGGCACAGATACGCAGTATTTT
cdr3_aa: CASSRLALAGGTDTQYF

clone_size: .
v_call: TRBV7-2
j_call: TRBJ2-5
d_call: TRBD1
cdr3_nt: TGTGCCAGCGGAACCTCCGGACAGGGACGGGAGACCCAGTACTTC
cdr3_aa: CASGTSGQGRETQYF

clone_size: .
v_call: TRBV7-2
j_call: TRBJ2-7
d_call: .
cdr3_nt: TGTGCCAGCAGCTTAGCTTCCCAGGGGAGATACGAGCAGTACTTC
cdr3_aa: CASSLASQGRYEQYF

clone_size: .
v_call: TRBV29-1
j_call: TRBJ2-1
d_call: .
cdr3_nt: TGCAGCGTTGAAGTCCAGAACCGATACAATGAGCAGTTCTTC
cdr3_aa: CSVEVQNRYNEQFF

clone_size: medium-sized
v_call: TRBV10-3
j_call: TRBJ1-1
d_call: .
cdr3_nt: TGTGCCATCAGTGATTTGGGGCCTGAAGCTTTCTTT
cdr3_aa: CAISDLGPEAFF

clone_size: once
v_call: TRBV7-2
j_call: TRBJ2-5
d_call: TRBD2
cdr3_nt: TGTGCCAGCTCTATCAGCGGGAGGATGAGTCGGGAGACCCAGTACTTC
cdr3_aa: CASSISGRMSRETQYF

clone_size: .
v_call: TRBV29-1
j_call: TRBJ1-2
d_call: TRBD1
cdr3_nt: TGCAGCGTTGAGGGACAGCTTAACTATGGCTACACCTTC
cdr3_aa: CSVEGQLNYGYTF

clone_size: .
v_call: TRBV15
j_call: TRBJ2-1
d_call: TRBD2
cdr3_nt: TGTGCCACCAGCAGAGGGGCTAGCGGGGCGTCTTCTTACAATGAGCAGTTCTTC
cdr3_aa: CATSRGASGASSYNEQFF

clone_size: .
v_call: TRBV6-1
j_call: TRBJ1-4
d_call: .
cdr3_nt: TGTGCCTCCAAAGCCGGGGAACGTTATAATGAAAAACTGTTTTTT
cdr3_aa: CASKAGERYNEKLFF

clone_size: once
v_call: TRBV18
j_call: TRBJ2-7
d_call: TRBD2
cdr3_nt: TGTGCCAGCTCATCGCGGACTAGCGGGCTTGGCGAGCAGTACTTC
cdr3_aa: CASSSRTSGLGEQYF

clone_size: .
v_call: TRBV4-2
j_call: TRBJ2-1
d_call: .
cdr3_nt: TGTGCCAGCAGCCAAGTTACGGGGGGCCGGGCCTACAATGAGCAGTTCTTC
cdr3_aa: CASSQVTGGRAYNEQFF

clone_size: .
v_call: TRBV27
j_call: TRBJ1-5
d_call: TRBD1
cdr3_nt: TGTGCCAGCAGTCCCGACAGGGGCCACAATCAGCCCCAGCATTTT
cdr3_aa: CASSPDRGHNQPQHF

clone_size: .
v_call: TRBV10-2
j_call: TRBJ1-4
d_call: .
cdr3_nt: TGCGCCAGCACCACCCAGGAAACAACTAATGAAAAACTGTTTTTT
cdr3_aa: CASTTQETTNEKLFF

clone_size: .
v_call: TRBV5-6
j_call: TRBJ1-1
d_call: .
cdr3_nt: TGTGCCAGCAGCTTGGTCATGAACACTGAAGCTTTCTTT
cdr3_aa: CASSLVMNTEAFF

clone_size: .
v_call: TRBV28
j_call: TRBJ2-5
d_call: .
cdr3_nt: TGTGCCAGCAGTTCTCTGAAGACAGGACGGGGAGAGACCCAGTACTTC
cdr3_aa: CASSSLKTGRGETQYF

clone_size: once
v_call: TRBV9
j_call: TRBJ1-1
d_call: .
cdr3_nt: TGTGCCAGCAGCGTAGCACCCTCGGGGGATGTATCGGCTTTCTTT
cdr3_aa: CASSVAPSGDVSAFF

clone_size: .
v_call: TRBV28
j_call: TRBJ1-2
d_call: .
cdr3_nt: TGTGCCAGCAGCCAGGGCGGGACGCATGACTATGGCTACACCTTC
cdr3_aa: CASSQGGTHDYGYTF

clone_size: .
v_call: TRBV11-3
j_call: TRBJ2-7
d_call: .
cdr3_nt: TGTGCCAGCAGCTTCTCAGGTCCCTCCTACGAGCAGTACTTC
cdr3_aa: CASSFSGPSYEQYF

clone_size: .
v_call: TRBV4-3
j_call: TRBJ2-7
d_call: .
cdr3_nt: TGCGCCAGCAGCCGTTCAGGGGATGTGGACGAGCAGTACTTC
cdr3_aa: CASSRSGDVDEQYF

clone_size: .
v_call: TRBV30
j_call: TRBJ1-5
d_call: .
cdr3_nt: TGTGCCTGGAGTGTACTTGGTAGCAATCAGCCCCAGCATTTT
cdr3_aa: CAWSVLGSNQPQHF

clone_size: .
v_call: TRBV5-1
j_call: TRBJ2-5
d_call: TRBD1
cdr3_nt: TGCGCCAGCAGCTTAAGGGGGCAGGAGACCCAGTACTTC
cdr3_aa: CASSLRGQETQYF

clone_size: .
v_call: TRBV2
j_call: TRBJ2-6
d_call: .
cdr3_nt: TGTGTCACAGCACCCGCTGGGGCCAACGTCCTGACTTTC
cdr3_aa: CVTAPAGANVLTF

clone_size: .
v_call: TRBV19
j_call: TRBJ1-1
d_call: .
cdr3_nt: TGTGCCAGTAGTTTGGGGCCCGACACTGAAGCTTTCTTT
cdr3_aa: CASSLGPDTEAFF

clone_size: .
v_call: TRBV25-1
j_call: TRBJ1-6
d_call: TRBD1
cdr3_nt: TGTGCCAGCAGTGAATCGGGACAGGGGCGAATGAATTCACCCCTCCACTTT
cdr3_aa: CASSESGQGRMNSPLHF

clone_size: .
v_call: TRBV4-1
j_call: TRBJ2-7
d_call: TRBD1
cdr3_nt: TGCGCCAGCAGCCAAGGTCACGACAGGGGCAACGAGCAGTACTTC
cdr3_aa: CASSQGHDRGNEQYF

clone_size: .
v_call: TRBV7-9
j_call: TRBJ2-3
d_call: TRBD1
cdr3_nt: TGTGCCAGCAGCCTCTTATTACAGGGGGCCACAGATACGCAGTATTTT
cdr3_aa: CASSLLLQGATDTQYF

clone_size: .
v_call: TRBV18
j_call: TRBJ2-1
d_call: TRBD2
cdr3_nt: TGTGCCAGCTCACCTTATAGCGGGGGACGCTACAATGAGCAGTTCTTC
cdr3_aa: CASSPYSGGRYNEQFF

clone_size: .
v_call: TRBV11-2
j_call: TRBJ2-3
d_call: TRBD1
cdr3_nt: TGTGCCAGCAGCTTAGAGGCAGGGGGCTTGACAGATACGCAGTATTTT
cdr3_aa: CASSLEAGGLTDTQYF

clone_size: .
v_call: TRBV7-6
j_call: TRBJ2-3
d_call: .
cdr3_nt: TGTGCCAGCAGCTATGGACAGCTAGATACGCAGTATTTT
cdr3_aa: CASSYGQLDTQYF

clone_size: .
v_call: TRBV18
j_call: TRBJ2-7
d_call: TRBD2
cdr3_nt: TGTGCCAGCTCTACCGGGACTAGCTCCTACGAGCAGTACTTC
cdr3_aa: CASSTGTSSYEQYF

clone_size: .
v_call: TRBV5-1
j_call: TRBJ2-7
d_call: TRBD2
cdr3_nt: TGCGCCAGCAGCTTGTTAGCGGGGGCCCCCTCCTACGAGCAGTACTTC
cdr3_aa: CASSLLAGAPSYEQYF

clone_size: .
v_call: TRBV5-6
j_call: TRBJ2-7
d_call: TRBD2
cdr3_nt: TGTGCCAGCAGCTTGTCGGGGGGGGCGTACGAGCAGTACTTC
cdr3_aa: CASSLSGGAYEQYF

clone_size: .
v_call: TRBV4-3
j_call: TRBJ2-7
d_call: .
cdr3_nt: TGCGCCAGCAGCCAAGATTCCGAGTCCGAGCAGTACTTC
cdr3_aa: CASSQDSESEQYF

clone_size: .
v_call: TRBV5-4
j_call: TRBJ1-2
d_call: TRBD1
cdr3_nt: TGTGCCAGCAGCTTGCAGGACAGGGACTATGGCTACACCTTC
cdr3_aa: CASSLQDRDYGYTF

clone_size: .
v_call: TRBV15
j_call: TRBJ2-7
d_call: .
cdr3_nt: TGTGCCACCAGCAGAGATCCGGGATACGAGCAGTACTTC
cdr3_aa: CATSRDPGYEQYF

clone_size: .
v_call: TRBV18
j_call: TRBJ2-5
d_call: .
cdr3_nt: TGTGCCAGCTCACCACTCGGGTTGCAAGAGACCCAGTACTTC
cdr3_aa: CASSPLGLQETQYF

clone_size: .
v_call: TRBV29-1
j_call: TRBJ1-2
d_call: .
cdr3_nt: TGCAGCTCTGACGGGGGGGGATATGGCTACACCTTC
cdr3_aa: CSSDGGGYGYTF

clone_size: .
v_call: TRBV9
j_call: TRBJ1-2
d_call: .
cdr3_nt: TGTGCCAGCAGCGTAGAACATAACTATGGCTACACCTTC
cdr3_aa: CASSVEHNYGYTF

clone_size: .
v_call: TRBV29-1
j_call: TRBJ2-1
d_call: TRBD2
cdr3_nt: TGCAGCGTAGAGAAGGGACTAGCGGGGGCTGGAGAGCAGTTCTTC
cdr3_aa: CSVEKGLAGAGEQFF

clone_size: once
v_call: TRBV7-2
j_call: TRBJ2-7
d_call: TRBD1
cdr3_nt: TGTGCCAGCAGCTTGTTTGGGACAGGCCCCTACGAGCAGTACTTC
cdr3_aa: CASSLFGTGPYEQYF

clone_size: .
v_call: TRBV10-3
j_call: TRBJ2-1
d_call: TRBD2
cdr3_nt: TGTGCCATCAGTGGACTAGCGGGAAACAATGAGCAGTTCTTC
cdr3_aa: CAISGLAGNNEQFF

clone_size: .
v_call: TRBV7-6
j_call: TRBJ2-1
d_call: TRBD1
cdr3_nt: TGTGCCAGCAGCTTACGAGGGGGCGATGAGCAGTTCTTC
cdr3_aa: CASSLRGGDEQFF

clone_size: .
v_call: TRBV29-1
j_call: TRBJ2-2
d_call: .
cdr3_nt: TGCAGCGGTCAGGGTTCCGGGGAGCTGTTTTTT
cdr3_aa: CSGQGSGELFF

clone_size: .
v_call: TRBV5-4
j_call: TRBJ2-7
d_call: TRBD2
cdr3_nt: TGTGCCAGCAGCTTACCGGGACTAGCGGGAGGAGTCTTCGAGCAGTACTTC
cdr3_aa: CASSLPGLAGGVFEQYF